A single sample is the source of the 28 T cell receptor beta chains below, sequenced in a study of cytomegalovirus exposure and HLA in healthy donors. Use of 60 Vbeta and 13 Jbeta primers characterized the PCR. Profiled with immunoSEQ multiplex PCR; TCRdb holds only in-frame clones, not every one. The sample lists some 200,000 clones, 70% occurring once. Sequenced sample: PBMCs. These receptors all come from a man aged 40-49 years in good health and CMV-seropositive.

V usage is TRBV4-3 and J usage is TRBJ2-3, with 9 positions matching TRBD2. The CDR3 is made up of 15 amino acids. Unmatched junction bases numbered 7, after V lost 4 bases and J lost 5 bases. The germline CDR1 and CDR2 sequences are LGHNA and YSLEER. The CDR3 sequence is CASSLGGGAGDTQYF. CDR3 coding DNA: TGCGCCAGCAGCCTAGGCGGGGGGGCCGGAGATACGCAGTATTTT.

J is TRBJ1-1 and V is TRBV11-3; D remains unclear. The CDR3 totals 11 residues. CDR1 is SGHNT and CDR2 is YENEEA in the germline V gene. V was shortened by 3 bases and J by 8 bases, with 7 bases between the two germline ends. CDR3 residues: CASSLRAEAFF. CDR3 coding DNA: TGTGCCAGCAGCTTGAGGGCAGAAGCTTTCTTT.

This clone was observed a handful of times. This chain joins TRBV7-6 and TRBJ2-1, with D possibly matching TRBD2 (6 bases). There are 19 residues in the CDR3. Deletions cut 1 base from V and 0 bases from J, with 19 bases between. The germline gives CDR1 SGHVS, CDR2 FNYEAQ. The CDR3 spells CASSLVWEVGRRSYNEQFF. As DNA, the CDR3 is TGTGCCAGCAGCTTAGTGTGGGAGGTGGGGAGACGCTCCTACAATGAGCAGTTCTTC.

Only a few counts were recorded for this clone. CDR3 protein: CASSFTGLGNTIYF. The CDR3 nucleotides read TGTGCCAGCAGCTTTACAGGACTAGGAAACACCATATATTTT. The rearrangement uses TRBV5-4 and TRBJ1-3, with D possibly being TRBD1 (5 bases). In germline, CDR1 is SGHNT, CDR2 YYREEE (reference sequence). V was cut by 2 bases and J by 4 bases, with 10 bases left in between. CDR3 size: 14 residues.

DNA of the CDR3: TGCGCCAGCAGTGAGGGGGGCACCGAAGCTTTCTTT. It yields the protein CASSEGGTEAFF. The rearrangement joins TRBV10-2 to TRBJ1-1; D is possibly TRBD1 (6 bases). V dropped 2 bases and J dropped 8 bases, with 9 bases sitting between them. Germline CDR1 and CDR2: WSHSY and SAAADI. This CDR3 contains 12 residues.

The V call is TRBV19, the J call TRBJ1-1, with TRBD1 matching over 8 bases. V dropped 5 bases and J dropped 5; count of bases not matched to a gene: 7. The V gene's germline CDR1 is LNHDA and CDR2 SQIVND (reference sequence). The CDR3 totals 14 residues. The CDR3 coding sequence is TGTGCCAGTAGTCCCAGGGGGCGAGGGACTGAAGCTTTCTTT. It translates to CASSPRGRGTEAFF.

Concerning this clone itself: Other DNA sequences in this specimen translate into the identical CDR3. J is TRBJ1-6 and V is TRBV7-2; 8 bases match TRBD1. Germline V CDR1 and CDR2: SGHTA, FQGNSA. V lost 5 bases and J lost 10; bases outside the gene matches: 10. The CDR3 extends over 15 amino acids. The CDR3 DNA reads as TGTGCCAGCAGCCTAGGGACAGGTCGGATCTCACCCCTCCACTTT. Translation: CASSLGTGRISPLHF.

This rearrangement joins TRBV6-5 to TRBJ1-5, with 7 bases that match TRBD1. Germline CDR1 is MNHEY and CDR2 is SVGAGI. Losses at the gene ends were 5 bases for V and 10 bases for J; bases not matched to a gene: 5. This CDR3 is 12 amino acids long. CDR3 in amino acids: CASSGNRGPQHF. CDR3 nucleotide sequence: TGTGCCAGCAGTGGGAACAGGGGACCCCAGCATTTT.

V gene TRBV28 combines with J gene TRBJ1-4, with D possibly TRBD1 on 5 matching bases. This CDR3 region has 13 residues. CDR1 MDHEN and CDR2 SYDVKM come from the germline V gene. Trimming took off 6 bases at V and 14 bases at J, with 19 bases between the two ends. The CDR3 sequence: CASSHPQERGLFF. In DNA form, the CDR3 reads TGTGCCAGCAGCCATCCACAGGAGCGGGGGCTGTTTTTT.

The chain links TRBV5-1 to TRBJ1-2; D might be TRBD1 (6 bases). CDR1 is SGHRS, CDR2 YFSETQ, per germline. Trimming removed 3 bases from V and 8 bases from J, with 20 bases in between. The CDR3 sequence is 15 residues long. Written as DNA, the CDR3 is TGCGCCAGCAGCTCTTCGCAGGGGCTCGCCTGGGGCTACACCTTC. Translation: CASSSSQGLAWGYTF.

The V call is TRBV5-1, the J call TRBJ2-7; maybe TRBD1 (7 bases). CDR1 and CDR2 (germline): SGHRS, YFSETQ. V was trimmed by 5 bases and J by 3 bases, leaving 15 bases between them. This CDR3 has 14 residues. In DNA form, the CDR3 reads TGCGCCAGCAGTACCTCAGGGGGGAGCTACGAGCAGTACTTC. This encodes CASSTSGGSYEQYF.

The chain carries TRBV28 and TRBJ2-1; possible D gene TRBD1, 6 bases. The germline CDR1 and CDR2 sequences are MDHEN and SYDVKM. The CDR3 length is 14 residues. Trimming left V 3 bases short and J 0 bases short, with 6 bases between. DNA for the CDR3: TGTGCCAGCAGTTTGGGGGCCTCCTACAATGAGCAGTTCTTC. Protein: CASSLGASYNEQFF.

The chain links TRBV18 to TRBJ1-4; the D gene is possibly TRBD1 (5 bases). With 6 bases removed from V and 8 bases from J, the gap between germline ends came to 16 bases. The germline V gene encodes CDR1 KGHSH and CDR2 LQKENI. There are 14 residues in the CDR3. CDR3: CASSHRDFGEKLFF. The CDR3 bases are TGTGCCAGCTCGCATAGGGACTTCGGCGAAAAACTGTTTTTT.

This clone was detected only once. This sequence joins TRBV28 and TRBJ2-6, with TRBD2 as a possible D gene (5 bases). V dropped 6 bases and J dropped 3 bases, with 6 bases sitting between them. The CDR3 consists of 13 residues. Germline CDR1 is MDHEN and CDR2 is SYDVKM. CDR3 coding DNA: TGTGCCAGCAGGAGGGTTGGGGCCAACGTCCTGACTTTC. Translation gives CASRRVGANVLTF.

The chain couples TRBV9 to TRBJ1-3, with D unresolved. V was cut by 0 bases and J by 0 bases, with 10 bases left in between. CDR1 and CDR2 (germline): SGDLS, YYNGEE. The CDR3 covers 16 residues. The CDR3 loop is CASSVAEPSSGNTIYF. CDR3 coding DNA: TGTGCCAGCAGCGTAGCAGAACCCAGCTCTGGAAACACCATATATTTT. Full variable domain (missing parts from reference TRBV9 and TRBJ1-3): DSGVTQTPKHLITATGQRVTLRCSPRSGDLSVYWYQQSLDQGLQFLIQYYNGEERAKGNILERFSAQQFPDLHSELNLSSLELGDSALYFCASSVAEPSSGNTIYFGEGSWLTVV.

This rearrangement joins TRBV27 to TRBJ1-1, with TRBD1 matching over 9 bases. CDR1 is MNHEY, CDR2 SMNVEV, per germline (reference sequence). Trimming cost V 6 bases and J 2 bases; bases outside gene matches: 10. CDR3 size: 16 residues. The DNA for the CDR3 is TGTGCCAGCAGCATAGACCTCACAGGGGGCAACACTGAAGCTTTCTTT. It translates to CASSIDLTGGNTEAFF.

V gene TRBV10-3 combines with J gene TRBJ1-3; maybe TRBD1 (6 bases). The V end was cut by 7 bases, the J end by 4 bases, with 14 bases between. The CDR3 spans 14 residues. CDR1 and CDR2 (germline): ENHRY, SYGVKD. The CDR3 sequence: CAINRDTRGNTIYF. Here the CDR3 DNA reads TGTGCCATCAACCGGGACACCCGGGGAAACACCATATATTTT.

The chain carries TRBV6-1 and TRBJ2-1, with D tentatively TRBD2 (7 bases). CDR3 length: 13 amino acids. V was pared by 8 bases and J by 6 bases, with 14 bases between. CDR1 MNHNS and CDR2 SASEGT come from the germline V gene. The CDR3 here is CASWGAGANEQFF. As DNA, the CDR3 is TGTGCCAGCTGGGGGGCGGGGGCCAATGAGCAGTTCTTC.

The rearrangement uses TRBV19 and TRBJ1-1; 9 nucleotides align to TRBD1. The CDR3 totals 16 residues. V shed 10 bases and J 6 bases; nucleotides not matched to a gene: 18. CDR1 is LNHDA, CDR2 SQIVND, per germline (reference sequence). CDR3 DNA sequence: TGTGCCACCCGAGGGGGGACAGGGACCTATCTGGCTGAAGCTTTCTTT. It translates to CATRGGTGTYLAEAFF.

The rearrangement links TRBV27 to TRBJ1-6, with a possible D match to TRBD1 (5 bases). The germline V gene has CDR1 MNHEY and CDR2 SMNVEV (reference sequence). This CDR3 has 15 residues. V lost 1 base and J 10 bases, leaving 14 bases between the germline ends. CDR3 amino acids: CASSLWGTRDSPLHF. The CDR3 region has the DNA TGTGCCAGCAGTTTATGGGGGACTCGGGACTCACCCCTCCACTTT.

The chain uses TRBV19 and TRBJ1-1, with 10 nucleotides matching TRBD1. The CDR3 runs to 16 residues. Germline lookup yields CDR1 LNHDA and CDR2 SQIVND (reference sequence). V shed 3 bases, J shed 4 bases, and the junction held 8 bases outside the gene matches. The CDR3 here is CASSIVRDRGLTEAFF. CDR3 DNA sequence: TGTGCCAGTAGTATTGTCCGGGACAGGGGTCTCACTGAAGCTTTCTTT. Full variable domain (outside the CDR3, taken from reference TRBV19 and TRBJ1-1): DGGITQSPKYLFRKEGQNVTLSCEQNLNHDAMYWYRQDPGQGLRLIYYSQIVNDFQKGDIAEGYSVSREKKESFPLTVTSAQKNPTAFYLCASSIVRDRGLTEAFFGQGTRLTVV.

The gene calls are TRBV6-6 and TRBJ1-5, with a possible D match to TRBD1 (5 bases). Per the germline V gene, CDR1 is MNHNY and CDR2 is SVGAGI (reference sequence). The length of the CDR3 is 15 residues. The V and J ends lost 5 bases and 3 bases respectively, with 14 bases between them. The CDR3, as DNA: TGTGCCAGCAGTGACAGACAGCGCAACAATCAGCCCCAGCATTTT. This gives the protein CASSDRQRNNQPQHF.

The chain couples TRBV2 to TRBJ2-7; a weak D match, TRBD1 (7 bases). The germline V and J ends were trimmed by 7 bases and 4 bases, with 17 bases remaining between them. Germline V gene sequence: CDR1 SNHLY, CDR2 FYNNEI. This CDR3 has 14 residues. CDR3 nucleotide sequence: TGTGCCAGCAAGAACAGGGGAGGAATGTACGAGCAGTACTTC. Its translation: CASKNRGGMYEQYF.

The rearrangement joins TRBV6-5 to TRBJ2-5; the match to TRBD2 covers 7 bases. The CDR3 is 14 residues long. Unmatched junction bases numbered 5, after V lost 5 bases and J lost 2 bases. Germline CDR1 reads MNHEY; CDR2 reads SVGAGI. CDR3 DNA sequence: TGTGCCAGCAGTACGGACGGGGGGCAAGAGACCCAGTACTTC. This codes for CASSTDGGQETQYF.

DNA for the CDR3: TGTGCCAGCAGCTCCCGGGGAGCCACCTACGAGCAGTACTTC. Translated: CASSSRGATYEQYF. The chain has TRBV11-1 and TRBJ2-7; possible D gene TRBD2, 5 bases. Germline loops: CDR1 SGHAT, CDR2 FQDESV (reference sequence). The V end lost 4 bases, the J end lost 2 bases, and 12 bases lay between the germline ends. This CDR3 is 14 amino acids long.

The chain carries TRBV6-5 and TRBJ2-7; weak D call: TRBD1 (5 bases). This CDR3 spans 15 amino acids. The V and J ends lost 0 bases and 5 bases respectively, with 14 bases between them. Germline V gives CDR1 MNHEY, CDR2 SVGAGI. The CDR3 here is CASSYSHKGLDEQYF. The CDR3 DNA sequence: TGTGCCAGCAGTTACTCGCACAAGGGGCTCGACGAGCAGTACTTC.

The chain has TRBV7-3 and TRBJ2-1; D is possibly TRBD1 (6 bases). Germline V gives CDR1 SGHTA, CDR2 FQGTGA. The CDR3 sequence is 16 residues long. V lost 0 bases, J lost 2 bases, and 11 bases lay in between. In nucleotides, the CDR3 is TGTGCCAGCAGCTTAACTAGGGGACACACCTACAATGAGCAGTTCTTC. Encoded protein: CASSLTRGHTYNEQFF.

The chain links TRBV5-1 to TRBJ2-5, with D tentatively TRBD2 (6 bases). The CDR3 spans 14 residues. Germline-derived CDR1 and CDR2 are SGHRS and YFSETQ. Between the trimmed V and J ends, which lost 4 bases and 11 bases, there was a span of 21 bases. CDR3 region: CASSPDTGSREQYF. CDR3 nucleotides: TGCGCCAGCAGCCCAGACACCGGGTCACGGGAGCAGTACTTC.